This TCR beta chain was retrieved from a study of T cells in Graves' hyperthyroidism and ophthalmopathy. The CDR3 regions of TCR beta were amplified from RNA transcripts. The HTBI primer set drove a first-round RT-PCR of the TCR CDR3. TCRdb recomputed calls from the multiplex PCR reads with MiXCR, one row per CDR3 protein. The sample consists of approximately 720,000 distinct CDR3 sequences, about 17% of them appearing once. Cells are PBMCs isolated from more than 8.5 ml of fresh blood. This receptor was obtained from a woman between 50 and 59 years old with Graves' hyperthyroidism that later progressed to Graves' ophthalmopathy. The specimen sequenced was blood.

The CDR3 reads CASSDEGALNTEAFF. The CDR3, as DNA: TGTGCCAGCAGTGACGAGGGGGCTTTGAACACTGAAGCTTTCTTT. This rearrangement joins TRBV6-1 to TRBJ1-1; 7 nucleotides line up with TRBD1. The CDR3 runs 15 residues. Trimming removed 3 bases from V and 0 bases from J; junction bases left unmatched: 4. Germline V CDR1 and CDR2: MNHNS, SASEGT.